This TCR beta chain was sequenced in a study of T cells in Graves' hyperthyroidism and ophthalmopathy. The V gene's germline CDR1 is LNHDA and CDR2 SQIVND (reference sequence). J was trimmed by 0 bases and V by 3 bases; bases with no gene match: 9. This CDR3 is built from 17 residues. TCR beta CDR3 regions were amplified from RNA. A set of HTBI primers served as the primers for a first-round RT-PCR of the TCR CDR3. TCRdb re-analysed the multiplex PCR reads in MiXCR, keeping a single row per CDR3 protein. The data contain approximately 380,000 distinct CDR3 sequences, more than 13% of them singletons. This clonotype has a handful of counts.

Sequenced: blood. This sequence was found in a man over 45 with Graves' ophthalmopathy. This rearrangement joins TRBV19 to TRBJ2-7, with 9 bases fitting TRBD2. The CDR3 spells CASSMSTSGIHSYEQYF. DNA of the CDR3: TGTGCCAGTAGTATGTCGACTAGCGGCATCCACTCCTACGAGCAGTACTTC.